This T cell receptor (beta chain) came from a study of OX40 agonist ivuxolimab in advanced cancers. About the research overall: Males comprised 70% to 85% of the group, whose mean age was about 62 years (range roughly 20 to 90). Two patients with cutaneous melanoma and one with hepatocellular carcinoma, three in total, showed partial responses.

TCRdb keeps only in-frame clones here, not all; method: immunoSEQ multiplex PCR. The top ten clones hold roughly 19% of a sample with about 19,000 clones, 67% of them seen once. Germline CDR1 and CDR2: SGDLS and YYNGEE. The germline V and J ends were trimmed by 0 bases and 2 bases, with 8 bases remaining between them. CDR3 length: 15 residues. The source is an adult with an advanced solid tumor such as melanoma, head and neck, liver or kidney cancer. The chain recombines TRBV9 with TRBJ1-4; a weak D match, TRBD1 (5 bases). The sequences come from CD4+ or CD8+ T cells sorted from blood, collected in a trial of the OX40 agonist ivuxolimab. The CDR3 is CASSVDDSTNEKLFF. The DNA for the CDR3 is TGTGCCAGCAGCGTAGACGACAGTACTAATGAAAAACTGTTTTTT.